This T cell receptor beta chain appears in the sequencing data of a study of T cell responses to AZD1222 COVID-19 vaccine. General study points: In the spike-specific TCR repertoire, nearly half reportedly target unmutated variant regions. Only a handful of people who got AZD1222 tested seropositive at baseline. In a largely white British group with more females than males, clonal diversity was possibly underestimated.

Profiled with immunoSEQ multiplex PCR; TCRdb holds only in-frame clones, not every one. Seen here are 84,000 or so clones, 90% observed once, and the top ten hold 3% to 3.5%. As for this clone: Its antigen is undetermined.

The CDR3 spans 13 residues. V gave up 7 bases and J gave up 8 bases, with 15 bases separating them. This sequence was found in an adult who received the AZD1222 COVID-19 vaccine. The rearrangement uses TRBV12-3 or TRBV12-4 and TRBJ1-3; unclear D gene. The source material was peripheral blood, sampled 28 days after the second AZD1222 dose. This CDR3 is CASMSGFRDTIYF. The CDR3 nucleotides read TGTGCCAGCATGTCGGGGTTTCGGGACACCATATATTTT.